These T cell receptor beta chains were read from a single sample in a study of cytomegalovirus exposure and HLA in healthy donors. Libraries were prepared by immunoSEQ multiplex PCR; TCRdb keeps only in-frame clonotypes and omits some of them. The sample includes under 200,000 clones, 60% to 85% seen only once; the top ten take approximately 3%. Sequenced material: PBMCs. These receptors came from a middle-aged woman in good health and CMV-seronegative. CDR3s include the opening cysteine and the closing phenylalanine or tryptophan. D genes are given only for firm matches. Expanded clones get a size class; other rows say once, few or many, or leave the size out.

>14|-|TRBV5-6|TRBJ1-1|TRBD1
TGTGCCAGCAGCCGAGGACAGGGATCCACTGAAGCTTTCTTT
CASSRGQGSTEAFF
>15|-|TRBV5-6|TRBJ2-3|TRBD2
TGTGCCAGCAGCGAGACTAGCGGGTTCTCAGATACGCAGTATTTT
CASSETSGFSDTQYF
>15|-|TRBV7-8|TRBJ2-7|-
TGTGCCAGCAGTTTCGAAAGCAGGCTCTCCTACGAGCAGTACTTC
CASSFESRLSYEQYF
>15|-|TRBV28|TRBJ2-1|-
TGTGCCAGCAGTTCCCGTACCTGGGCACGGCGTGAGCAGTTCTTC
CASSSRTWARREQFF
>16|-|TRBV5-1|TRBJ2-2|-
TGCGCCAGCAGCGGAAACGGGGGAACGAACACCGGGGAGCTGTTTTTT
CASSGNGGTNTGELFF
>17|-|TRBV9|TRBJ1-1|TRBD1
TGTGCCAGCAACCCCCGTAGGACAGGGGATTCAGGCACTGAAGCTTTCTTT
CASNPRRTGDSGTEAFF
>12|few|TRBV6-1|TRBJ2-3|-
TGTGCCAGCAGTGGGACACGAGATACGCAGTATTTT
CASSGTRDTQYF
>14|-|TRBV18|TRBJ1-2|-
TGTGCCAGCTCACCAGAATTCCAGAACTATGGCTACACCTTC
CASSPEFQNYGYTF
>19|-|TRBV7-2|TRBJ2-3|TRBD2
TGTGCCAGCAGCTTGCGCGTTTCTAGCGGGGGCCCATCGACAGATACGCAGTATTTT
CASSLRVSSGGPSTDTQYF
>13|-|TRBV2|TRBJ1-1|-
TGTGCCAGCAGACAGGACATGAACACTGAAGCTTTCTTT
CASRQDMNTEAFF
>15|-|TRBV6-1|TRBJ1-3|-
TGTGCCAGCAGTGAAGAGTCAGTCTCTGGAAACACCATATATTTT
CASSEESVSGNTIYF
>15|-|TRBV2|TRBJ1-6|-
TGTGCCAGCAGCAATGGGCAGCCAAATAATTCACCCCTCCACTTT
CASSNGQPNNSPLHF
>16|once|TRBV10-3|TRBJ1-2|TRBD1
TGTGCCATCAGTGGCCGGGACAGTCCTCTGGACTATGGCTACACCTTC
CAISGRDSPLDYGYTF
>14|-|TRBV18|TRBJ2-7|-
TGTGCCAGCTCACCACCCACAGGGAAGTACGAGCAGTACTTC
CASSPPTGKYEQYF
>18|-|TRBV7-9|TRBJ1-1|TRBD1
TGTTCCAGCAGCTTAGAAGGCGGGACAGGGGGCTTTGTCACTGAAGCTTTCTTT
CSSSLEGGTGGFVTEAFF
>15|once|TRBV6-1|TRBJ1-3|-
TGTGCCAGCAGTCGGGAGGGCCCCTCTGGAAACACCATATATTTT
CASSREGPSGNTIYF
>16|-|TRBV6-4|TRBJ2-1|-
TGTGCCAGCAGTGAGTTAACGGGGGGCTCCCACAATGAGCAGTTCTTC
CASSELTGGSHNEQFF
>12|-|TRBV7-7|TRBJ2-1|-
TGTGCCTTGGGACACGATCTCAATGAGCAGTTCTTC
CALGHDLNEQFF
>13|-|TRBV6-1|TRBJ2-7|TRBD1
TGTGCCAGCAGTGAATCGGGACAGTACGAGCAGTACTTC
CASSESGQYEQYF
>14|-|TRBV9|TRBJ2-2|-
TGTGCCAGCAGCGTAGGCAGGGTCACCGGGGAGCTGTTTTTT
CASSVGRVTGELFF
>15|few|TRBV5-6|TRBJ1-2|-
TGTGCCCCGCGGCAGGGCCAATTTTCTAACTATGGCTACACCTTC
CAPRQGQFSNYGYTF
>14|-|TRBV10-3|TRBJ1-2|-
TGTGCCATCAGTGAGACAGGGCCCCTTCAAGGCTACACCTTC
CAISETGPLQGYTF
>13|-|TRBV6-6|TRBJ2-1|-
TGTGCCAGCAGGACAATCTCCTACAATGAGCAGTTCTTC
CASRTISYNEQFF
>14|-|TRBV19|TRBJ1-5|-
TGTGCCAGTAGTCCGCAGGGGAGCAATCAGCCCCAGCATTTT
CASSPQGSNQPQHF
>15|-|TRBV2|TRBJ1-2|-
TGTGCCAGCAGTGCAACCGGGTCAAGAAGTGGTGGCTACACCTTC
CASSATGSRSGGYTF
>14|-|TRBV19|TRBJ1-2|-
TGTGCCAGTAGTGAGGCAGGGACTAACTATGGCTACACCTTC
CASSEAGTNYGYTF
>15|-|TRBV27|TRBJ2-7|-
TGTGCCAGCAGTCAGACCGGGACACACTCCTACGAGCAGTACTTC
CASSQTGTHSYEQYF
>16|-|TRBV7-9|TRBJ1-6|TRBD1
TGTGCCAGCGGCTTAACAGGGACAGCCCCGAATTCACCCCTCCACTTT
CASGLTGTAPNSPLHF
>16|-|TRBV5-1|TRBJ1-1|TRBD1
TGCGCCAGCAGCTTTATAAAGATGACAGGGTTTACTGAAGCTTTCTTT
CASSFIKMTGFTEAFF
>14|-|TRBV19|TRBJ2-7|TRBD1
TGTGCCAGTACGGGTCCAGGGGGCCCGCTCGAGCAGTACTTC
CASTGPGGPLEQYF
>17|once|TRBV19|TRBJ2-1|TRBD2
TGTGCCAGTAGGGAAGGGACTAGCGGGGGGCCCTACAATGAGCAGTTCTTC
CASREGTSGGPYNEQFF
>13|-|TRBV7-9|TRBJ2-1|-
TGTGCCAGCAGCTTAGTAACTAGCAATGAGCAGTTCTTC
CASSLVTSNEQFF
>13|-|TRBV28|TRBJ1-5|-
TGTGCCAGCAGTTCTCAGGGGAATCAGCCCCAGCATTTT
CASSSQGNQPQHF
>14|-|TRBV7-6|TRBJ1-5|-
TGTGCCAGCAGCTTTATCTCGGGTGGGCAGCCCCAGCATTTT
CASSFISGGQPQHF
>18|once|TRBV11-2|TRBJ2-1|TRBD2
TGTGCCAGCAGCTTAGATCCCCGGGCTAGCGGGGGGGCTGGTGAGCAGTTCTTC
CASSLDPRASGGAGEQFF
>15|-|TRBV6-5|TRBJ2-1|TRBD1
TGTGCCAGCAGTTCGGACAGGGGGCTCTACAATGAGCAGTTCTTC
CASSSDRGLYNEQFF
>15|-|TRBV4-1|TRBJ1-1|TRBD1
TGCGCCAGCAGCCGTGGGGACAGGGGGTTCACTGAAGCTTTCTTT
CASSRGDRGFTEAFF
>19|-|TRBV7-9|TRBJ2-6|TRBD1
TGTTCCAGCAGCCCTCGCGGGCGGACAGGGGTAACTGGGGCCAACGTCCTGACTTTC
CSSSPRGRTGVTGANVLTF
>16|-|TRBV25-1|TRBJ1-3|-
TGTGCCAGCAGTGAATCAACAGGCACTTCTGGAAACACCATATATTTT
CASSESTGTSGNTIYF
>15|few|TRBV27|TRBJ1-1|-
TGTGCCAGCAGTTTATCGGGGGCTCTGAACACTGAAGCTTTCTTT
CASSLSGALNTEAFF
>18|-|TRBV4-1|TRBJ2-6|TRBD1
TGCGCCAGCAGCCAAATAGGACAGGGTATCTCTGGGGCCAACGTCCTGACTTTC
CASSQIGQGISGANVLTF
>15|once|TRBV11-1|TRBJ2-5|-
TGTGCCAGCAGCGAAGGGGGATCAGGGTGGAAGACCCAGTACTTC
CASSEGGSGWKTQYF
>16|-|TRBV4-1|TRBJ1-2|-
TGCGCCAGCAGCCCAGGCCCTTCTTCAGGGTGGGGTGGCTACACCTTC
CASSPGPSSGWGGYTF
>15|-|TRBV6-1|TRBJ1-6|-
TGTGCCAGCAGTGAAGGGATGAGGGTTTCTTCACCCCTCCACTTT
CASSEGMRVSSPLHF
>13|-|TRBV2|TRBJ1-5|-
TGTGCCAGTCAAATACAGGGAAATCAGCCCCAGCATTTT
CASQIQGNQPQHF
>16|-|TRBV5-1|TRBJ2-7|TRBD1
TGCGCCAGCAGCTTAATCTCCGGGACAGGCTCCCACGAGCAGTACTTC
CASSLISGTGSHEQYF
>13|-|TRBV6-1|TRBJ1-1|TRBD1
TGTGCCAGCAGGACAGGGAGTGACACTGAAGCTTTCTTT
CASRTGSDTEAFF
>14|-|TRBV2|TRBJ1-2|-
TGTGCCAGCAGTGATTACAGGTTTCCATATGGCTACACCTTC
CASSDYRFPYGYTF
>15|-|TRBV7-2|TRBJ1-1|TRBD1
TGTGCCAGCAGCTTGACCGGGACAGGAGACACTGAAGCTTTCTTT
CASSLTGTGDTEAFF
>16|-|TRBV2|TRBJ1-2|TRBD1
TGTGCCAGCATGCATCGGGACAGGGAAGTTAACTATGGCTACACCTTC
CASMHRDREVNYGYTF
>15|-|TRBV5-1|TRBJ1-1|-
TGCGCCAGCAGCCTGGATGGACAGCTTGGCCCTGAAGCTTTCTTT
CASSLDGQLGPEAFF
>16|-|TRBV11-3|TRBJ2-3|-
TGTGCCAGCAGCTTAGGAAGGGGATGGGGCAGCGATACGCAGTATTTT
CASSLGRGWGSDTQYF
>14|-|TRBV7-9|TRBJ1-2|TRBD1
TGTGCCAGCAGCTCCAGGGGGAGTAGCTATGGCTACACCTTC
CASSSRGSSYGYTF
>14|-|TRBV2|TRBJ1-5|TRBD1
TGTGCCAGCACCGGACAGGGAAGGAATCAGCCCCAGCATTTT
CASTGQGRNQPQHF
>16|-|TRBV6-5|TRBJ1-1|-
TGTGCCAGCAGTTACTCCCGAGGGAGTTTGAACACTGAAGCTTTCTTT
CASSYSRGSLNTEAFF
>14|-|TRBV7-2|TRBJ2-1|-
TGTGCCAGCAGCTTAGCACTTCTCTACAATGAGCAGTTCTTC
CASSLALLYNEQFF
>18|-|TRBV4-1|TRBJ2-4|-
TGCGCCAGCAGCCATGTCGGGGTAGACAGGCCCTCCTCGAACATTCAGTACTTC
CASSHVGVDRPSSNIQYF
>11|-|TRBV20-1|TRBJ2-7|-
TGCAGTGCTAGAAGGGGATACGAGCAGTACTTC
CSARRGYEQYF
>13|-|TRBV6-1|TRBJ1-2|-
TGTGCCAGCAGTGAAGTCCCAGTCTATGGCTACACCTTC
CASSEVPVYGYTF